This is a list of T cell receptor beta chains from one sample in a study of vaccination and CD4 T cells after COVID-19. TCRdb processed the PCR reads anew with MiXCR; each CDR3 protein has one entry. The repertoire holds 23,000 or so distinct CDR3 sequences, with around 67% as singletons. No antigen is known for these receptors. The sample was CD4+ T cells from blood, cultured in vitro, taken after SARS-CoV-2 vaccination. All receptors come from a human donor who received a COVID-19 vaccine. The CDR3 runs from the conserved cysteine through the conserved F or W. A D gene is named only where the DNA matches it firmly. Clone size is given for some rows only: seen once, a few or many times, or a class if the clone is expanded.

CDR3aa,CDR3nt,abundance,len,v_gene,j_gene,d_gene
CASSKPGWTGELFF,TGTGCCAGTAGTAAGCCAGGGTGGACCGGGGAGCTGTTTTTT,NA,14,TRBV19,TRBJ2-2,NA
CASSFNRDREETQYF,TGTGCCAGCAGCTTCAACCGGGACAGGGAGGAGACCCAGTACTTC,few,15,TRBV7-8,TRBJ2-5,TRBD1
CATRGGADTQYF,TGTGCCACCAGAGGGGGAGCCGATACGCAGTATTTT,once,12,TRBV24-1,TRBJ2-3,NA
CASSERRTSMNTEAFF,TGTGCCAGCAGTGAAAGGCGCACAAGTATGAACACTGAAGCTTTCTTT,NA,16,TRBV6-1,TRBJ1-1,NA
CSARRPGSGGAHEQFF,TGCAGTGCTAGGAGGCCGGGAAGCGGGGGGGCCCATGAGCAGTTCTTC,NA,16,TRBV20-1,TRBJ2-1,TRBD2
CASSTTGGNQPQRF,TGTGCCAGTAGTACCACAGGGGGGAATCAGCCCCAGCGTTTT,NA,14,TRBV19,TRBJ1-5,TRBD1
CASSWGHGAQYF,TGTGCCAGCAGTTGGGGACACGGGGCGCAGTATTTT,NA,12,TRBV27,TRBJ2-3,NA
CASSSRSTGNTEAFF,TGCGCCAGCAGCTCAAGATCAACAGGTAACACTGAAGCTTTCTTT,NA,15,TRBV5-1,TRBJ1-1,NA
CSARGGNTEAFF,TGCAGTGCTAGAGGGGGGAACACTGAAGCTTTCTTT,NA,12,TRBV20-1,TRBJ1-1,NA
CASRLRHGGYTF,TGTGCCAGCAGACTACGACATGGCGGCTACACCTTC,few,12,TRBV6-1,TRBJ1-2,NA
CASSEYGARGVTDTQYF,TGTGCCAGCAGTGAATATGGCGCCAGGGGAGTCACAGATACGCAGTATTTT,NA,17,TRBV25-1,TRBJ2-3,NA
CASSERRDRGSPLHF,TGTGCCAGCAGTGAGCGACGGGACAGGGGTTCACCCCTCCACTTT,NA,15,TRBV6-4,TRBJ1-6,TRBD1
CASSPFSGLNQPQHF,TGTGCCAGCAGTCCTTTTTCGGGCCTAAATCAGCCCCAGCATTTT,NA,15,TRBV12-3/TRBV12-4,TRBJ1-5,NA
CASSYLGTSGRQETQYF,TGTGCCAGCAGCTATCTCGGGACTAGCGGCAGACAAGAGACCCAGTACTTC,NA,17,TRBV7-3,TRBJ2-5,TRBD2
CSARDPQRTGGSTDTQYF,TGCAGTGCTAGAGATCCACAGAGGACAGGGGGAAGCACAGATACGCAGTATTTT,NA,18,TRBV20-1,TRBJ2-3,TRBD1
CASSLAIGLEMETQYF,TGTGCCAGCAGCTTGGCCATAGGACTAGAGATGGAGACCCAGTACTTC,NA,16,TRBV5-4,TRBJ2-5,TRBD2
CSARGGGVSTDTQYF,TGCAGTGCTAGGGGCGGGGGGGTATCAACAGATACGCAGTATTTT,few,15,TRBV20-1,TRBJ2-3,TRBD2
CASSLEGLGYGYTF,TGTGCCAGCAGTTTAGAGGGTCTCGGCTATGGCTACACCTTC,NA,14,TRBV12-3/TRBV12-4,TRBJ1-2,NA
CASSRGGASYNEQFF,TGTGCCAGCAGCCGCGGGGGGGCCTCCTACAATGAGCAGTTCTTC,NA,15,TRBV6-1,TRBJ2-1,TRBD2
CASYGTGQGYTF,TGTGCCAGCTATGGTACAGGGCAGGGCTACACCTTC,NA,12,TRBV28,TRBJ1-2,NA
CSARVDRGSGHEQFF,TGCAGTGCTAGAGTCGACAGGGGTTCAGGTCATGAGCAGTTCTTC,NA,15,TRBV20-1,TRBJ2-1,TRBD1
CSARDRAFSNQPQHF,TGCAGTGCTAGAGATCGGGCCTTTAGCAATCAGCCCCAGCATTTT,NA,15,TRBV20-1,TRBJ1-5,NA
CASSYGGRPGYEQFF,TGTGCCAGCAGTTACGGAGGTAGGCCGGGATATGAGCAGTTCTTC,NA,15,TRBV6-5,TRBJ2-1,NA
CASSEAGLSRGANVLTF,TGTGCCAGCAGTGAGGCGGGCCTGTCGAGAGGGGCCAACGTCCTGACTTTC,NA,17,TRBV2,TRBJ2-6,NA
CAISDGNTIYF,TGTGCCATCAGTGATGGAAACACCATATATTTT,once,11,TRBV10-3,TRBJ1-3,NA
CSAGPVGGPRSSYNEQFF,TGCAGTGCTGGGCCTGTGGGGGGCCCGAGAAGCTCCTACAATGAGCAGTTCTTC,once,18,TRBV20-1,TRBJ2-1,NA
CASSEVWDTEAFF,TGTGCCAGCAGTGAAGTCTGGGACACTGAAGCTTTCTTT,NA,13,TRBV6-1,TRBJ1-1,NA
CASSAGDFGRAFF,TGTGCCAGCAGTGCTGGGGACTTTGGGAGGGCTTTCTTT,few,13,TRBV25-1,TRBJ1-1,NA
CASSESRGGYTF,TGTGCCAGCAGCGAAAGCAGGGGCGGCTACACCTTC,NA,12,TRBV7-8,TRBJ1-2,NA
CATSEDGWDQPQHF,TGTGCCACCAGTGAGGACGGGTGGGATCAGCCCCAGCATTTT,NA,14,TRBV24-1,TRBJ1-5,NA
CASSSTQGTAFF,TGTGCCAGCAGCTCGACACAGGGAACGGCTTTCTTT,once,12,TRBV11-3,TRBJ1-1,NA
CASSQTGLLPYEQYF,TGTGCCAGCAGCCAAACAGGTTTACTGCCCTACGAGCAGTACTTC,NA,15,TRBV14,TRBJ2-7,NA
CASSVDGGEGDNEQFF,TGTGCCAGCAGCGTAGACGGGGGCGAGGGCGACAATGAGCAGTTCTTC,NA,16,TRBV9,TRBJ2-1,NA
CASSLWAEAFF,TGTGCCAGCAGCTTATGGGCTGAAGCTTTCTTT,NA,11,TRBV7-8,TRBJ1-1,NA
CAISEWREETQYF,TGTGCCATCAGTGAGTGGAGGGAAGAGACCCAGTACTTC,NA,13,TRBV10-3,TRBJ2-5,NA
CASSEIRAYEQYF,TGTGCCAGCAGTGAGATCAGGGCGTACGAGCAGTACTTC,NA,13,TRBV6-1,TRBJ2-7,NA
CASSESKVTGGVEAFF,TGCGCCAGCAGTGAGTCGAAGGTGACAGGGGGCGTTGAAGCTTTCTTT,NA,16,TRBV10-1,TRBJ1-1,TRBD1
CSARTGSNQPQHF,TGCAGTGCTAGGACAGGGAGCAATCAGCCCCAGCATTTT,NA,13,TRBV20-1,TRBJ1-5,TRBD1
CATSRDLARAAEQYF,TGTGCCACCAGCAGAGACCTGGCCAGGGCGGCCGAGCAGTACTTC,NA,15,TRBV15,TRBJ2-7,NA
CATSDHGRENTGELFF,TGTGCCACCAGTGACCATGGACGGGAGAACACCGGGGAGCTGTTTTTT,NA,16,TRBV24-1,TRBJ2-2,NA
CASIPDRGRFTDTQYF,TGTGCCAGCATCCCCGACAGGGGCCGGTTCACAGATACGCAGTATTTT,NA,16,TRBV7-2,TRBJ2-3,TRBD1
CASSPDRGVGYTF,TGTGCCAGCAGCCCCGACAGGGGCGTGGGCTACACCTTC,NA,13,TRBV12-3/TRBV12-4,TRBJ1-2,TRBD1
CSARDRRLAEAGELFF,TGCAGTGCTAGAGATAGGAGACTAGCAGAGGCCGGGGAGCTGTTTTTT,NA,16,TRBV20-1,TRBJ2-2,TRBD2
CATSDSRGGNQPQHF,TGTGCCACCAGTGACTCCCGTGGGGGCAATCAGCCCCAGCATTTT,NA,15,TRBV24-1,TRBJ1-5,NA
CSASADGTGRQETQYF,TGCAGTGCTAGTGCTGATGGGACAGGGAGGCAAGAGACCCAGTACTTC,NA,16,TRBV20-1,TRBJ2-5,TRBD1
CATSRDREVAYNEQFF,TGTGCCACCAGCAGAGATCGGGAAGTAGCCTACAATGAGCAGTTCTTC,NA,16,TRBV15,TRBJ2-1,NA
CASSTGRAYGYTF,TGTGCCAGCAGTACCGGGAGAGCCTATGGCTACACCTTC,few,13,TRBV6-1,TRBJ1-2,NA
CASSTLRGPLHF,TGTGCCAGCAGTACTCTCCGGGGACCCCTCCACTTT,NA,12,TRBV7-2,TRBJ1-6,NA
CASSPYRETETQYF,TGTGCCAGCAGCCCGTACAGGGAAACAGAGACCCAGTACTTC,NA,14,TRBV7-2,TRBJ2-5,NA
CASSPLDRGNTEAFF,TGTGCCAGCAGTCCCCTGGACAGAGGGAACACTGAAGCTTTCTTT,few,15,TRBV12-3/TRBV12-4,TRBJ1-1,NA
CASSLLGPSYGYTF,TGTGCCAGCAGTTTGCTGGGTCCCTCCTATGGCTACACCTTC,few,14,TRBV12-3/TRBV12-4,TRBJ1-2,NA
CAISVKSDTQYF,TGTGCCATCAGTGTTAAGTCTGATACGCAGTATTTT,NA,12,TRBV10-3,TRBJ2-3,NA